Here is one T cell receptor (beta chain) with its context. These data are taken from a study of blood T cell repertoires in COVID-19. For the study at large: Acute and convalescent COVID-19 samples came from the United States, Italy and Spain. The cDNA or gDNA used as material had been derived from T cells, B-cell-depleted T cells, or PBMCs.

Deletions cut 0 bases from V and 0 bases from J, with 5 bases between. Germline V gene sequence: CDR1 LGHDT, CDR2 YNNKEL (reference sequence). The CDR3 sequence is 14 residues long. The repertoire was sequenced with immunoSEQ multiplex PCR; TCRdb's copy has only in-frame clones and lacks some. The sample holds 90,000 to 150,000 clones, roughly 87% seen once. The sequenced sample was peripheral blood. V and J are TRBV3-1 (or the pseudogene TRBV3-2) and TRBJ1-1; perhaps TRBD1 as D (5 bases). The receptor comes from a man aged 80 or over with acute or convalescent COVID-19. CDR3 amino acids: CASSQETVNTEAFF. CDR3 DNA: TGTGCCAGCAGCCAAGAGACAGTGAACACTGAAGCTTTCTTT.